This note documents a single T cell receptor beta chain sequence. Germline CDR1 reads MGHRA; CDR2 reads YSYEKL. V gave up 1 base and J gave up 6 bases; unmatched junction bases: 7. This CDR3 spans 16 amino acids. Sorted-subset replicate PCRs used 150 to 250 ng of genomic DNA. This amount corresponded to about 30,000 T cell genomes. Only in-frame clones appear in the TCRdb table, and some are missing; sequencing was by immunoSEQ multiplex PCR. The repertoire consists of about 2 million clones, with around 96% occurring once and the leading ten covering less than 1.5%. This record belongs to a study of shared clonotypes between healthy human individuals. Background on the study: Per-donor plates numbered three CD4 naive, three CD4 memory, two CD8 naive and one CD8 memory.

The naive CD8 fraction comprised CD45RO-negative cells positively selected for CCR7 and excluded terminally differentiated effector memory CD45RA+ cells. All donors were healthy HIV-negative adults lacking recent acute infections or vaccinations. Material for sequencing was naive CD8+ T cells sorted from blood. The clonotype was recovered from a young man in good health. This chain links TRBV4-1 with TRBJ2-1; 9 bases map to TRBD2. The CDR3 sequence is CASSQGSGSGVNEQFF. The CDR3 DNA is TGCGCCAGCAGCCAAGGTAGCGGGAGTGGGGTCAATGAGCAGTTCTTC.